A single sample is the source of the 6 T cell receptor beta chains below, sequenced in a study of blood T cells in healthy people across ages (dated by TCRdb to between 2014 and 2017). Library method: 5' RACE. Sequencer: Illumina HiSeq 2500. A second PCR of 7 to 11 cycles was run with a J-beta primer mix and a sample-barcoded 5' primer. In-frame beta chains were kept once TCRdb had trimmed the public reads at Q25 with fastp and called clones with MiXCR. Duplicate CDR3 protein sequences are folded into a single record with the most common DNA and genes. The sample includes 550,000 to 750,000 distinct CDR3 sequences, with roughly 21% observed a single time. More than 3% of the sample is in the top ten clones. The sample comprised blood. The receptor set was obtained from a man aged 70 or older in good health.

J is TRBJ1-2 and V is TRBV6-2 or TRBV6-3; a possible D gene is TRBD1 (5 bases). V shed 2 bases and J shed 9 bases, with 10 bases lying between them. Germline CDR1 reads MNHEY; CDR2 reads SVGEGT. The CDR3 covers 12 residues. This chain's CDR3 is CASSYNGASYTF. CDR3 sequence (DNA): TGTGCCAGCAGTTACAATGGGGCAAGCTACACCTTC.

This clonotype came up a few times. The junction departs from the called germline gene at one end, perhaps through a read error. V gene TRBV12-3 or TRBV12-4 combines with J gene TRBJ2-4, with TRBD2 matching over 8 bases. CDR3 length: 14 residues. The CDR3 is CAGSLAGLKNIQYF. The CDR3 DNA reads TGTGCCGGCAGTTTAGCGGGGCTGAAAAACATTCAGTACTTC.

The chain has TRBV18 and TRBJ2-5; 9 nucleotides agree with TRBD2. Germline CDR1 KGHSH, CDR2 LQKENI. The CDR3 is made up of 14 amino acids. V was pared by 5 bases and J by 7 bases, with 8 bases of the junction left unmatched. CDR3 protein: CASSTAGGTGTQYF. In DNA form, the CDR3 reads TGTGCCAGCTCAACAGCGGGAGGAACGGGGACCCAGTACTTC.

The chain is built from TRBV5-1 and TRBJ2-5, with TRBD2 matching over 10 bases. The V segment lost 4 bases and the J segment 2 bases; nucleotides outside the gene matches: 5. The CDR3 extends over 15 amino acids. Germline V gene lookup returns CDR1 SGHRS and CDR2 YFSETQ. The CDR3 bases are TGCGCCAGCAGCCTGGGGACTAGCGAGCAAGAGACCCAGTACTTC. This translates into CASSLGTSEQETQYF.

In this sample, this clonotype turned up a few times. The CDR3 sequence is CASSLSPNPGLAGGNEQFF. CDR3 nucleotide sequence: TGTGCCAGCAGTTTGAGCCCCAATCCGGGACTAGCGGGAGGGAATGAGCAGTTCTTC. This chain uses TRBV12-3 or TRBV12-4 with TRBJ2-5; 16 nucleotides match TRBD2. The better agreement between TRBJ2-1 and the DNA end casts doubt on the J call. The CDR3 has 19 amino acids.

This clonotype came up many times. The V and J genes are TRBV29-1 and TRBJ1-1; D is ambiguous. CDR3 size: 15 residues. V gave up 7 bases and J gave up 3 bases, with 21 bases separating them. Germline V lookup: CDR1 SQVTM, CDR2 ANQGSEA. In nucleotides, the CDR3 is TGCAGCGCCACCGGTGGGGTGCGGCCTGACACTGAAGCTTTCTTT. Residues: CSATGGVRPDTEAFF.